This T cell receptor beta chain appears in the sequencing data of a study of post-analysis software for immune sequencing data. Carried by the TCR beta cDNA libraries were unique molecular identifiers. Using its own MiXCR run on the PCR reads, TCRdb lists one record per CDR3 protein. The sample lists about 540,000 distinct CDR3 sequences; around 31% were seen once. Findings and caveats of the study: The study found TRBV5-6, TRBV5-1 and TRBV20-1 among five TRBV segments more frequent in patients than controls.

This clonotype was observed once. No antigen is known for it. Germline CDR1 reads SGHRS; CDR2 reads YFSETQ. This CDR3 comprises 13 residues. The V gene lost 1 base and the J gene lost 5 bases, with 7 bases spanning the gap. The chain carries TRBV5-1 and TRBJ1-5; the D is unclear. The receptor's source is a girl under 18 with multiple sclerosis. Sequenced material: blood. The CDR3 DNA follows: TGCGCCAGCAGCTTGATGGGGTATCAGCCCCAGCATTTT. Its translation is CASSLMGYQPQHF.